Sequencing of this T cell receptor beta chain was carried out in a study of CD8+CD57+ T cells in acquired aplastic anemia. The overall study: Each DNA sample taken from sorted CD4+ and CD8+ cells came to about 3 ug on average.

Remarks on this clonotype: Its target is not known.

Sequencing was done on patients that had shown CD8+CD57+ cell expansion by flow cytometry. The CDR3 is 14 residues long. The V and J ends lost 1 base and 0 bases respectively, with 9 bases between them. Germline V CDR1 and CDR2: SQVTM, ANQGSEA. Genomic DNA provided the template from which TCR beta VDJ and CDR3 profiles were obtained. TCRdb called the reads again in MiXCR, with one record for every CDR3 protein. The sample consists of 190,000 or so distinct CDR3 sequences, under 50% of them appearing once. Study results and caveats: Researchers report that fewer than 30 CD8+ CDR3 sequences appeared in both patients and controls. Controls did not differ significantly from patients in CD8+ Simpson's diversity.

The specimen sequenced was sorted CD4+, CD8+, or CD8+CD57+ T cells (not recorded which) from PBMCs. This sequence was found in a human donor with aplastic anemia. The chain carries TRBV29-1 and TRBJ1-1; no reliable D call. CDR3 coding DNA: TGCAGCGTTGAAGGCGTCAGGATGAACACTGAAGCTTTCTTT. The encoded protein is CSVEGVRMNTEAFF.